This T cell receptor beta chain appears in the sequencing data of a study of blood T cell repertoires in COVID-19. Study-level information: Material from acute and convalescent COVID-19 was sourced from the United States, Italy and Spain. PBMCs, B-cell-depleted T cells, or T cells were the source of the cDNA or gDNA that made up the material.

CDR3 length: 11 amino acids. Germline V CDR1 and CDR2: SGHNT, YENEEA. J was trimmed by 4 bases and V by 6 bases; bases with no gene match: 0. Libraries were prepared by immunoSEQ multiplex PCR; TCRdb keeps only in-frame clonotypes and omits some of them. The table records 150,000 to 200,000 clones, around 86% of them present only once. This receptor was taken from a man aged 60 to 75 with COVID-19, enrolled during active disease. The sample comprised peripheral blood. V usage is TRBV11-3 and J usage is TRBJ2-7; TRBD1 matches at 7 bases. The CDR3 DNA sequence: TGTGCCAGCAGGGGACAGTACGAGCAGTACTTC. Its translation is CASRGQYEQYF. The full variable domain, with the rest looked up from reference TRBV11-3 and TRBJ2-7, is EAGVVQSPRYKIIEKKQPVAFWCNPISGHNTLYWYLQNLGQGPELLIRYENEEAVDDSQLPKDRFSAERLKGVDSTLKIQPAELGDSAVYLCASRGQYEQYFGPGTRLTVT.